Included here is one T cell receptor beta chain sequence, with context. The sample holds many counts of this clonotype. The clone's antigen remains unknown. The input lacks base qualities; no much larger clone sits a single base away. The sample's time point label, in plain terms: newly diagnosed GD, antithyroid drugs for less than 3 months. RNA was extracted from PBMCs in TRIzol for both TCR sequencing and RNA sequencing. The diagnosis of Graves' disease followed American Thyroid Association guidelines. Recruitment of patients was carried out at an endocrinology department in Xi'an, China. Each patient gave roughly 10 milliliters of peripheral blood, collected in an EDTA anticoagulant tube. Ficoll Paque Plus density gradient separation was used to isolate PBMCs, and no further T cell sorting was done. RNA quality was checked with an Agilent 2100 Bioanalyzer and agarose gel, and concentration with a NanoDrop 2000.

This record comes from a study of regulatory T cells in long-lasting Graves disease (dated by TCRdb to about 2021). About the study as a whole: Patients with newly diagnosed Graves' disease had been on antithyroid drugs for under 3 months. Peripheral blood TCR sequencing and RNA sequencing compared persistent Graves' disease patients with newly diagnosed Graves' disease patients. The study was registered as a clinical trial and conducted in China. A total of 33 samples underwent TCR sequencing: some 13 from persistent and some 20 from newly diagnosed Graves' disease patients.

As encoded in the germline V gene (reference sequence), CDR1 is LGHDT while CDR2 is YNNKEL. V is reduced by 0 bases and J by 6 bases, leaving a spacing of 12 bases between them. Inclusive of the bounding cysteine and phenylalanine, the CDR3 is 15 residues long. Only the CDR3 DNA stays, 45 bases, in frame from base 1. Library generation was performed with multiplex PCR. TCRdb shows the sequencer as Illumina HiSeq 4000. To build TCR beta libraries, CDR3 regions were amplified by Arm-PCR using iRepertoire HTBI primers. Gel purification was performed on PCR products prior to sequencing. In the authors' own workflow: A total of some 65 TRBV and some 15 TRBJ segments were identified across samples and were used for gene usage analysis of CDR3 amino acid clonotypes. Filtered high-quality paired reads were merged into contigs using COPE and FqMerger. BLAST was used to align contigs to the IMGT TRBV, TRBD and TRBJ reference genes, and CDR3 was defined following IMGT. Any clonotype with a frequency above 0.1% was classified as a highly expanded clone. Shannon entropy served as the measure of repertoire diversity, while the Gini coefficient captured V-J evenness. A clonotype was considered public if more than one individual shared it. The public reads were reanalyzed by TCRdb: fastp trimming at Q25, MiXCR alignment, in-frame beta chains only. Rows with one shared CDR3 protein collapse into an entry with the most common genes and DNA. The V and J calls here are based on TCRdb, not the publication. This sample has about 540,000 distinct CDR3 sequences in its table, and approximately 13% of those were observed once. The top ten clonotypes cover under 10% of the sample.

What the authors observed across the whole study: Persistent disease showed preferential use of TRBV28, TRBJ1-2 and TRBJ2-5, whereas newly diagnosed disease favored TRBV20-1 and TRBJ2-1. Persistent Graves' disease patients showed lower TCR Shannon entropy and fewer highly expanded clones than newly diagnosed patients, suggesting clonal expansion. Only the TCR beta chain was sequenced and analyzed. Only peripheral blood was studied, because thyroid tissue, the primary lesion, was inaccessible. As a limitation, the authors acknowledged that the small sample size may reduce accuracy. More public clonotypes were shared among persistent patients (under 3,000) than among newly diagnosed patients (roughly 960).

The data were also submitted as part of a second study, on T cells in Graves' hyperthyroidism and ophthalmopathy. Reported in the second study: Stable Graves' hyperthyroidism was defined as no progression to ophthalmopathy during 18 months of follow-up. The hyperthyroidism patients were between 18 and 65 years old and newly diagnosed, with a disease duration of less than 2 months. Patients with uncontrolled infections, other autoimmune diseases, pregnancy or lactation were excluded. Diagnoses were based on clinical symptoms, serum thyroxine and TRAb, thyroid ultrasound and orbital computed tomography. A first-round RT-PCR of the TCR CDR3 used the HTBI primer set with the Qiagen OneStep RT-PCR kit. Most expanded thyroid clonotypes (frequency above 0.001) were also detected in blood, a finding suggesting that blood repertoires may reflect thyroid immune responses. A model built on a 13 V-J signature distinguished ophthalmopathy from stable hyperthyroidism, reaching 87.88% sensitivity and approximately 83% specificity in cross-validation and 80%/75% in testing. In validation, progression to ophthalmopathy was predicted by the model with around 71% sensitivity and 72.22% specificity, a median of roughly six months before onset. To identify distinguishing TCR V-J signatures, a discovery cohort of around 100 patients was used, comprising 43 with Graves' ophthalmopathy and under 60 with stable Graves' hyperthyroidism. Whether ophthalmopathy could be predicted prospectively was tested in an independent validation cohort made up of roughly 19 hyperthyroidism patients plus 17 patients who later progressed to ophthalmopathy. The approximately 95 discovery patients were divided at random into training and test sets in a 7:3 ratio. The study also compared thyroid tissue and blood T-cell repertoires from more than five Graves' hyperthyroidism patients. After blood sampling, hyperthyroidism patients were treated with methimazole at a starting dose of 30 mg daily, and ophthalmopathy patients were treated with high-dose intravenous methylprednisolone. A second multiplex PCR round built the libraries, followed by size selection and purification. The libraries were sequenced on an Illumina HiSeq2000 using paired-end 100 bp reads. SOAPnuke was used to process the raw data, with reads discarded if the reads contained adapters or uncalled bases, had a mean Phred below 15, or lacked an exact constant-primer or identifier match. High-quality paired reads were merged using COPE v1.2.5, and each unique nucleotide sequence was defined as a clonotype. Clonotypes were aligned to IMGT TRBV, TRBD and TRBJ reference segments using MiTCR v1.1. The analysis was restricted to V-J combinations with a frequency above 0.0001, which together covered 99.2% of the repertoires. The TCS score was defined as the ratio of F50 (clonal expansion) to E x V (chaos), calculated using BLOSUM62-based TCRdist between CDR3 peptides within each V-J. Welch's t-statistics and random forest reduced roughly 540 V-J features to about 12, which were used in a naive Bayes classifier (R e1071). No statistical method was used to set the sample size in advance, and investigators knew the group allocation. TCR Vbeta CDR3 sequencing of 120 to 150 peripheral blood samples (approximately 44 ophthalmopathy, some 75 hyperthyroidism and some 17 progressor patients) is reported in the paper.

This chain joins TRBV3-1 to TRBJ1-5; the D gene is perhaps TRBD1, from 6 matching bases. Source: peripheral blood mononuclear cells (PBMCs), taken at new diagnosis, from a patient treated with antithyroid drugs. This TCR came from a man aged 25-40 years with Graves disease. Donor details come from another sample of the same person, matched by shared clones. The DNA sequence reads TGTGCCAGCAGCCAAGATAGGGGGGCGGGTCAGCCCCAGCATTTT. This translates into CASSQDRGAGQPQHF.